One sample yielded the 10 T cell receptor beta chains listed below, sequenced in a study of neurological immune-mediated disorders. One entry per CDR3 protein, called by TCRdb with MiXCR from the 5' RACE reads. The data contain under 100,000 distinct CDR3 sequences, less than 15% of them seen just once; the ten biggest clones take up just under 5%. Described time point: longitudinal time-point 2. Sequenced sample: PBMCs. These receptors all stem from a female donor with HTLV-1-associated myelopathy (HAM/TSP).

This clonotype was counted many times. The rearrangement joins TRBV9 to TRBJ2-1; TRBD2 matches at 12 bases. CDR3 length: 15 residues. J gave up 4 bases and V 2 bases, and 1 base lay outside the gene matches. The germline V gene encodes CDR1 SGDLS and CDR2 YYNGEE. CDR3 nucleotides: TGTGCCAGCAGCGTGGGGACTAGCGGGTACAATGAGCAGTTCTTC. Amino acid sequence: CASSVGTSGYNEQFF.

At least ten counts were recorded for this clonotype. The chain links TRBV12-3 or TRBV12-4 to TRBJ1-2; the D gene is possibly TRBD1 (5 bases). This CDR3 spans 15 amino acids. Trimming stripped 4 bases from V and 4 bases from J, with 16 bases between. The CDR3 DNA reads TGTGCCAGCAGTTCTCTTCCGGGGGTGGGCTATGGCTACACCTTC. Protein sequence: CASSSLPGVGYGYTF.

This chain uses TRBV20-1 with TRBJ2-3, with 9 bases that match TRBD2. The germline V gene has CDR1 DFQATT and CDR2 SNEGSKA (reference sequence). This CDR3 has 14 residues. The V gene end was trimmed by 5 bases and the J gene end by 5 bases; junction bases not matched to a gene: 8. The CDR3 region is CSAAEAGGQDTQYF. CDR3 nucleotide sequence: TGCAGTGCTGCGGAGGCGGGGGGGCAAGATACGCAGTATTTT.

This clonotype has only a few counts. The chain recombines TRBV7-9 with TRBJ2-2; D unclear. Looked up from germline, CDR1 is SEHNR and CDR2 is FQNEAQ (reference sequence). The CDR3 is 16 amino acids. Trimming shortened V by 8 bases and J by 4 bases, and 20 bases separated the two germline ends. In DNA, the CDR3 is TGTGCCAGCGGCATAGGTTCCGTTTCCGGCACCGGGGAGCTGTTTTTT. This translates into CASGIGSVSGTGELFF.

At least ten counts were recorded for this clonotype. This chain connects TRBV5-1 to TRBJ2-5, with unresolved D. V lost 1 base and J 5 bases, leaving 15 bases between the germline ends. The CDR3 has 15 residues. The germline CDR1 and CDR2 sequences are SGHRS and YFSETQ. This CDR3 is CASSLLGSGTETQYF. Written as DNA, the CDR3 is TGCGCCAGCAGCTTGCTAGGCTCTGGTACGGAGACCCAGTACTTC.

This clonotype was observed at least ten times. The CDR3 here is CASSPGPGAKNIQYF. The CDR3 DNA is TGTGCCAGCAGCCCCGGTCCGGGTGCCAAAAACATTCAGTACTTC. This chain uses TRBV7-9 with TRBJ2-4; D is unresolved. Germline V lookup: CDR1 SEHNR, CDR2 FQNEAQ (reference sequence). V dropped 5 bases and J dropped 1 base, with 12 bases sitting between them. This CDR3 region has 15 residues.

This clonotype appeared many times. This chain links TRBV5-1 with TRBJ2-7, with 8 bases that match TRBD2. With V trimmed by 2 bases and J by 5 bases, 15 bases remained unmatched. This CDR3 has 17 amino acids. Germline loops: CDR1 SGHRS, CDR2 YFSETQ. The CDR3 is CASSFGLTAGGFHEQYF. The CDR3 nucleotides read TGCGCCAGCAGCTTTGGGCTCACGGCGGGGGGCTTCCACGAGCAGTACTTC. Based on the CDR3 plus reference TRBV5-1 and TRBJ2-7, the full variable domain is KAGVTQTPRYLIKTRGQQVTLSCSPISGHRSVSWYQQTPGQGLQFLFEYFSETQRNKGNFPGRFSGRQFSNSRSEMNVSTLELGDSALYLCASSFGLTAGGFHEQYFGPGTRLTVT.

This clonotype was detected ten times or more. The rearrangement joins TRBV5-1 to TRBJ1-4, with D possibly being TRBD1 (5 bases). Trimming pared 1 base from V and 5 bases from J, leaving 12 bases between. Per germline, CDR1 SGHRS and CDR2 YFSETQ. CDR3 length: 15 residues. CDR3 nucleotide sequence: TGCGCCAGCAGCTTGTTTGAGGGACGGAATGAAAAACTGTTTTTT. It translates to CASSLFEGRNEKLFF.

This clonotype was picked up many times. The chain uses TRBV7-9 and TRBJ1-1; no clear D. Germline V gene data show CDR1 as SEHNR and CDR2 as FQNEAQ (reference sequence). This CDR3 has 15 amino acids. The V and J ends lost 2 bases and 1 base respectively, with 11 bases between them. CDR3 in amino acids: CASSLFALRNTEAFF. DNA for the CDR3: TGTGCCAGCAGCTTATTTGCTCTCCGGAACACTGAAGCTTTCTTT.

This clonotype was counted ten times or more. The chain joins TRBV5-1 to TRBJ2-6; tentatively, D is TRBD1 (5 bases). There are 18 residues in the CDR3. With 0 bases removed from V and 0 bases from J, the gap between germline ends came to 13 bases. The germline V gene has CDR1 SGHRS and CDR2 YFSETQ. The CDR3 spells CASSLAARENSGANVLTF. The CDR3, as DNA: TGCGCCAGCAGCTTGGCGGCCAGGGAAAACTCTGGGGCCAACGTCCTGACTTTC. Together with reference TRBV5-1 and TRBJ2-6, the CDR3 gives the full variable domain: KAGVTQTPRYLIKTRGQQVTLSCSPISGHRSVSWYQQTPGQGLQFLFEYFSETQRNKGNFPGRFSGRQFSNSRSEMNVSTLELGDSALYLCASSLAARENSGANVLTFGAGSRLTVL.